This T cell receptor (beta chain) is from a study of T-cell memory formation after mild COVID-19. The overall study: In these data, TCR clusters were largely donor specific.

Points from the study as a whole: Some clones that responded turned up in pre-infection memory, which suggests that cross-reactive memory joined in. Shrinking CD4+ clones resided mostly in CM and EM, and CD8+ ones in EMRA.

The J segment lost 1 base and the V segment lost 4 bases, leaving 7 bases of the junction unmatched. The CDR3 has 16 residues. CDR1 and CDR2 (germline): SGHKS, YYEKEE (reference sequence). Worth noting for this clonotype: The target antigen is unknown.

5'RACE, which relied on constant-segment primers, yielded TCR alpha and TCR beta cDNA libraries carrying sample barcodes and UMIs. One entry per CDR3 protein, called by TCRdb with MiXCR from the 5' RACE reads. The sample holds 450,000 to 650,000 distinct CDR3 sequences, 20% to 25% seen once. This rearrangement joins TRBV5-5 to TRBJ2-7; 11 bases map to TRBD2. The source is an adult woman who had mild COVID-19 (a few samples of this study predate the infection). Cell type and time point are not known. The sequenced sample consisted of PBMCs or a T cell subset sorted from them (not recorded which). Written as DNA, the CDR3 is TGTGCCAGCAGCGGGGGACTAGCGGTCGCTTCCTACGAGCAGTACTTC. It specifies CASSGGLAVASYEQYF.